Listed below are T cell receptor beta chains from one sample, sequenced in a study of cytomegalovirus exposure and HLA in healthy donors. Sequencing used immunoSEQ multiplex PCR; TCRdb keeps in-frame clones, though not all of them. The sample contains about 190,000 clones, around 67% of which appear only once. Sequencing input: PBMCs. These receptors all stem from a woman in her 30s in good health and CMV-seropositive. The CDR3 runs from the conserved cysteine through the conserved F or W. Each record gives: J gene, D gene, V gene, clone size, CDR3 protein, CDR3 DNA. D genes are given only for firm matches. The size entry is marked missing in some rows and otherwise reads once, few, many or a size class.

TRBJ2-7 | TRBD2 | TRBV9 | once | CASSVGGTSGRAEQYF | TGTGCCAGCAGCGTAGGGGGGACTAGCGGGAGGGCGGAGCAGTACTTC
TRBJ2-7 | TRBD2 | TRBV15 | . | CATSVGAGLAYEQYF | TGTGCCACCAGCGTAGGGGCAGGACTAGCCTACGAGCAGTACTTC
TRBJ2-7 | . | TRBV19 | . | CASSIVQGTYEQYF | TGTGCCAGTAGTATAGTACAGGGAACCTACGAGCAGTACTTC
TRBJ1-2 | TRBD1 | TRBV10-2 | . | CASNRTGGGYGYTF | TGCGCCAGCAACCGGACAGGGGGTGGGTATGGCTACACCTTC
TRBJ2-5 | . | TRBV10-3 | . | CAISENRDNFKETQYF | TGTGCCATCAGTGAAAACCGGGACAACTTTAAAGAGACCCAGTACTTC
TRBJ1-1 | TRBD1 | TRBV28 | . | CASSDRVNAEAFF | TGTGCCAGCAGTGACAGGGTTAATGCTGAAGCTTTCTTT
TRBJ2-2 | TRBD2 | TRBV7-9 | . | CASSFPRAGGGTGELFF | TGTGCCAGCAGCTTCCCACGAGCGGGAGGGGGGACCGGGGAGCTGTTTTTT
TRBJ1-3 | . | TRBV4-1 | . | CASSQNPGLSGNTIYF | TGCGCCAGCAGCCAAAACCCGGGACTCTCTGGAAACACCATATATTTT
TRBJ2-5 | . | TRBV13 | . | CASSMGLGQETQYF | TGTGCCAGCAGCATGGGACTGGGGCAAGAGACCCAGTACTTC
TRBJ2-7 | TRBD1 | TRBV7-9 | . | CASSLTGVIQQYF | TGTGCCAGCAGCTTAACAGGGGTAATACAGCAGTACTTC
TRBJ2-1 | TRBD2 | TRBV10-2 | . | CASSETLAGGRNEQFF | TGCGCCAGCAGTGAAACACTAGCGGGAGGGAGGAATGAGCAGTTCTTC
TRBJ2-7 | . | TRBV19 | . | CASSMARIGEQYF | TGTGCCAGTAGTATGGCTAGGATCGGCGAGCAGTACTTC
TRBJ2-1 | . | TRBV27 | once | CASNSLSYNEQFF | TGTGCCAGCAACTCCCTCTCCTACAATGAGCAGTTCTTC
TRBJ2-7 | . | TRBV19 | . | CASSRGGGLSSYEQYF | TGTGCCAGTAGTCGCGGTGGGGGCTTAAGCTCCTACGAGCAGTACTTC
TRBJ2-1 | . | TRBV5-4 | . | CASSPPSPSSYNEQFF | TGTGCCAGCAGCCCCCCCTCGCCGAGCTCCTACAATGAGCAGTTCTTC
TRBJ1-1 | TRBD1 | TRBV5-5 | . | CASSFSWQGETYTEAFF | TGTGCCAGCAGCTTCAGTTGGCAGGGGGAGACGTACACTGAAGCTTTCTTT
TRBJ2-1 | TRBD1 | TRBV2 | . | CASTGDRVAYNEQFF | TGTGCCAGCACCGGCGACAGGGTGGCCTACAATGAGCAGTTCTTC
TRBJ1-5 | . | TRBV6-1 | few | CASSDVTRVNQPQHF | TGTGCCAGCAGTGATGTGACTAGGGTAAATCAGCCCCAGCATTTT
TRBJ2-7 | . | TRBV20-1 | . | CSARGGEQYF | TGCAGTGCTAGGGGCGGGGAGCAGTACTTC